The TCR beta chain described here comes from a study of T cells after yellow fever vaccination. This clonotype has just one count. The antigen is unknown. TCRdb reanalysed the 5' RACE reads using MiXCR and keeps one entry per CDR3 protein. Of some 300,000 distinct CDR3 sequences in the sample, around 10% were seen once. The germline V gene encodes CDR1 GTSNPN and CDR2 SVGIG (reference sequence). This CDR3 is 13 amino acids long. V gave up 2 bases and J gave up 3 bases, with 7 bases separating them. Study-wide findings and caveats: Post-booster repertoires again held most primary-vaccination clones (roughly 96% CD4, just under 90% CD8). Clonotypes found in both CD4 and CD8 compartments made up a small share.

This receptor was identified in a man younger than 35 who received the YFV17D yellow fever vaccine. This specimen was CD4+ T cells sorted from PBMCs, taken 45 days after the yellow fever booster vaccination. The rearrangement uses TRBV30 and TRBJ1-4; D gene uncertain. CDR3 sequence reads: CAWSSASNEKLFF. CDR3 nucleotides: TGTGCCTGGAGTTCGGCATCTAATGAAAAACTGTTTTTT.